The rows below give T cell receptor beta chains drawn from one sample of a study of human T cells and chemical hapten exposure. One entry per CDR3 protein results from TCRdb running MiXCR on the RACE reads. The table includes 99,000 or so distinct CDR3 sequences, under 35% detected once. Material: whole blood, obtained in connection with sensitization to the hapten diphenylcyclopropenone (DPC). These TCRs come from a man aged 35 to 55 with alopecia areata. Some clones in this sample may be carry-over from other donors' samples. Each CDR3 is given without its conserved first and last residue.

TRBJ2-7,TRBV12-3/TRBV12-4,ASSLPGQGAYEQY
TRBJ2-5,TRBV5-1,ASSGSTGGGETQY
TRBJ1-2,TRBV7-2,ASSLIRFYRLPDYGYT
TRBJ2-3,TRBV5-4,ASEDRGGSTDTQY
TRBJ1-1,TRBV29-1,SVDGGGWFTEAF
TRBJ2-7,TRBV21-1,ATERVPETSGTNYEQY
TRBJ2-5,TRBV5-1,ASSDMGQGAVETQY
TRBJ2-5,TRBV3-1,ASSQDAASGPPQY
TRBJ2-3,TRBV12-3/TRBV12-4,ASSFPRSDTQY
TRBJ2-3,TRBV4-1,ASSQDGPRTTFTDTQY
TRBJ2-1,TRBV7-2,ASSLPLNNEQF
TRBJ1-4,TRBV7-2,ASSLNRAEKLF
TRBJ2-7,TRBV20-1,SARGDRSSYEQY
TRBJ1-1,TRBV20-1,SASLPGYEAF
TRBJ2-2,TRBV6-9,AGLYIPGQGWTGELF
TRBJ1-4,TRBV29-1,SVAGQGGTNEKLF
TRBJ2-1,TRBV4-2,ASSHPTNNEQF
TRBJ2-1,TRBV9,ASSVVSLAGVGEQF
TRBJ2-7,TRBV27,ASSPDRIVRY
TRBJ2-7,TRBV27,ASSPGLAGTYEQY
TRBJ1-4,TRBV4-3,ASSPRQAGSEKLF
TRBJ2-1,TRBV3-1,ASSQDRLATYNEQF
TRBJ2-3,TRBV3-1,ASSQGGGVNTQY
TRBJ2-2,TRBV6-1,ASSEGRVTGELF
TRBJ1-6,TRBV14,ASSQDFYSPLH
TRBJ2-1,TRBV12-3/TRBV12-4,ASTLLGGNEQF
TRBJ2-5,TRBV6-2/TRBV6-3,ASSYSAGTQY
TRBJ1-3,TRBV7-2,ASSPDRSVDTIY
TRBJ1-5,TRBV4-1,ASSQPGKVNQPQH
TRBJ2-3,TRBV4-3,ASSQVAGGPVGTDTQY
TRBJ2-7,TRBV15,ATSRDYTPGQGSGEQY
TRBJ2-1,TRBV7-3,ASSRGGDYNEQF
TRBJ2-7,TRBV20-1,SASDTGYQRDPYEQY
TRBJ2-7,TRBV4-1,ASSLRVGYEQY
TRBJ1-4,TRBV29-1,SVGGGPNEKLF
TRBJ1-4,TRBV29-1,SAKTGGNEKLF
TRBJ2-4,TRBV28,ASSLSGSAKNIQY
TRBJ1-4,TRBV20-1,SARDWGQGRSTTNEKLF
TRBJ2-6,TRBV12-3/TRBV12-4,ASSRADSGANVLT
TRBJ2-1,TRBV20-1,SAGGITEDPGEQF
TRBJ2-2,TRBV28,ASSSLDRGLGELF
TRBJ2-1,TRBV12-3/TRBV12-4,ASSLVKSSYNEQF
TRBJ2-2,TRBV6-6,ASRLTGETGELF
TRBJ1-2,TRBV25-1,ASSESANYGYT
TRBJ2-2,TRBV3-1,ASSQGRTGVRSNTGELF
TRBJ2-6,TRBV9,ASSVEGRVGANVLT
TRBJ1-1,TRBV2,ASSERTGLMNTEAF
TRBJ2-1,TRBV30,AWSSGLAGVVEQF
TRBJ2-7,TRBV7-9,ASSPRKGSTAVSYEQY
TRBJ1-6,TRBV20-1,SARAELTGGSPLH
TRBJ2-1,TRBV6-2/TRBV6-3,ASRPGARNEQF
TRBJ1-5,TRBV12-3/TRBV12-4,ASSFGAFNQPQH
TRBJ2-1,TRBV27,ASSPSLGSGRFNEQF
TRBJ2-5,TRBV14,ASSQDLQVIETQY